These T cell receptor beta chains were read from a single sample in a study of cytomegalovirus exposure and HLA in healthy donors. This table comes from immunoSEQ multiplex PCR, and its TCRdb copy is limited to in-frame clones, with some not included. This repertoire shows under 200,000 clones, around two thirds found once; its top ten account for 1.1% to 1.5%. What was sequenced was PBMCs. All receptors come from a man in his forties or fifties in good health and CMV-seronegative. Both conserved end residues are part of each CDR3. The D gene is left open where the match is weak. A row's size may be missing; if present it is once, few, many or a size class.

V: TRBV4-1; size: once; J: TRBJ2-3; D: TRBD2; DNA: TGCGCCAGCAGCCATGCCCCCACTAGCGGGGGGGCCCCAGATACGCAGTATTTT; CDR3: CASSHAPTSGGAPDTQYF
V: TRBV27; size: .; J: TRBJ1-1; D: .; DNA: TGTGCCAGCAGTTTATCAGCCCTGGTGGAGGTGAACACTGAAGCTTTCTTT; CDR3: CASSLSALVEVNTEAFF
V: TRBV28; size: .; J: TRBJ1-4; D: .; DNA: TGTGCCAGCAGTTTAGGGCAGGGGTTAATTAATGAAAAACTGTTTTTT; CDR3: CASSLGQGLINEKLFF
V: TRBV7-8; size: .; J: TRBJ2-7; D: .; DNA: TGTGCCAGCAGCTCCCCGGTTAAGGGGCGAATCACCTACGAGCAGTACTTC; CDR3: CASSSPVKGRITYEQYF
V: TRBV2; size: few; J: TRBJ1-4; D: .; DNA: TGTGCCAGCAAAGGGGGAACTAATGAAAAACTGTTTTTT; CDR3: CASKGGTNEKLFF
V: TRBV15; size: few; J: TRBJ1-1; D: TRBD1; DNA: TGTGCCACCAGCATTTCGGACAGGGGGCTAACTTTCTTT; CDR3: CATSISDRGLTFF
V: TRBV18; size: .; J: TRBJ1-6; D: .; DNA: TGTGCCAGCTCACGGACAACCTCCTATAATTCACCCCTCCACTTT; CDR3: CASSRTTSYNSPLHF
V: TRBV28; size: .; J: TRBJ2-1; D: TRBD2; DNA: TGTGCCAGCAGCCGGACTAGCGGGGGACTCCCGGCGAATGAGCAGTTCTTC; CDR3: CASSRTSGGLPANEQFF
V: TRBV19; size: .; J: TRBJ2-5; D: TRBD2; DNA: TGTGCCAGTAGTATTGGGGGGGTGATGGTAGAGACCCAGTACTTC; CDR3: CASSIGGVMVETQYF
V: TRBV11-2; size: .; J: TRBJ2-5; D: TRBD2; DNA: TGTGCCAGCTCCAACGGGGCTAGCGGGGGGAAGGAGACCCAGTACTTC; CDR3: CASSNGASGGKETQYF
V: TRBV7-9; size: .; J: TRBJ2-3; D: TRBD1; DNA: TGTGCCAGCAGCGGGACAGGGGGCACAGATACGCAGTATTTT; CDR3: CASSGTGGTDTQYF
V: TRBV20-1; size: .; J: TRBJ1-1; D: .; DNA: TGCAGTGCTATCTGGCTTAATGAAGCTTTCTTT; CDR3: CSAIWLNEAFF
V: TRBV11-2; size: .; J: TRBJ2-5; D: TRBD2; DNA: TGTGCCAGCAGCCAGGGACTAGCGGAGACCCAGTACTTC; CDR3: CASSQGLAETQYF
V: TRBV7-2; size: .; J: TRBJ1-2; D: .; DNA: TGTGCCAGCAGCTTGTCGGACAGCCATGGCTACACCTTC; CDR3: CASSLSDSHGYTF
V: TRBV4-2; size: .; J: TRBJ2-2; D: .; DNA: TGTGCCAGCAGCGAAGAGGGACACGCGAACACCGGGGAGCTGTTTTTT; CDR3: CASSEEGHANTGELFF
V: TRBV7-9; size: .; J: TRBJ1-1; D: .; DNA: TGTGCCAGCAGCCCAGGGTCCGGATGGACTGAAGCTTTCTTT; CDR3: CASSPGSGWTEAFF
V: TRBV5-1; size: .; J: TRBJ2-7; D: .; DNA: TGCGCCAGCAGCTTGGCCGGGTCCTACGAGCAGTACTTC; CDR3: CASSLAGSYEQYF
V: TRBV4-1; size: few; J: TRBJ2-6; D: .; DNA: TGCGCCAGCAGCCAAGACAGGGGTATCAATTCTGGGGCCAACGTCCTGACTTTC; CDR3: CASSQDRGINSGANVLTF
V: TRBV6-5; size: once; J: TRBJ1-1; D: TRBD1; DNA: TGTGCCAGCAGTTATGACAGGGTTCGGACTGAAGCTTTCTTT; CDR3: CASSYDRVRTEAFF
V: TRBV2; size: .; J: TRBJ2-1; D: TRBD2; DNA: TGTGCCAGCAGTACCGGGACTATCTATATGAATGAGCAGTTCTTC; CDR3: CASSTGTIYMNEQFF
V: TRBV4-2; size: .; J: TRBJ2-3; D: .; DNA: TGTGCCAGCAGCCTCGGGGGGAGGGGGACAAGCACAGATACGCAGTATTTT; CDR3: CASSLGGRGTSTDTQYF
V: TRBV5-1; size: .; J: TRBJ1-1; D: TRBD1; DNA: TGCGCCAGCAGGAACGACAGGGGGGGGACTGAAGCTTTCTTT; CDR3: CASRNDRGGTEAFF
V: TRBV28; size: .; J: TRBJ1-6; D: .; DNA: TGTGCCAGCAGTCTCCTTTCCGGGTATAATTCACCCCTCCACTTT; CDR3: CASSLLSGYNSPLHF
V: TRBV21-1; size: few; J: TRBJ1-3; D: .; DNA: TGTGCCAGCAGCAGGGGGCGCATTGGAAACACCATATATTTT; CDR3: CASSRGRIGNTIYF
V: TRBV15; size: few; J: TRBJ2-1; D: TRBD2; DNA: TGTGCCACCAGCAAAGGCGGGGGTTTGTACAATGAGCAGTTCTTC; CDR3: CATSKGGGLYNEQFF
V: TRBV9; size: .; J: TRBJ2-2; D: TRBD2; DNA: TGTGCCAGCAGCGTAGGGGTTAGGGCGGGGGGGCCCGGCACCGGGGAGCTGTTTTTT; CDR3: CASSVGVRAGGPGTGELFF
V: TRBV7-6; size: .; J: TRBJ1-2; D: .; DNA: TGTGCCAGCAGCTTAACGGGGGAGAACCTCTATGGCTACACCTTC; CDR3: CASSLTGENLYGYTF